The T cell receptor (beta chain) under discussion was sequenced for a study of Ad26.COV2.S vaccination and SARS-CoV-2 variants. Study-level information: Ad26.COV2.S arm of COV1001 included the donor. Intramuscular Ad26.COV2.S at 5x10^10 or 1x10^11 viral particles.

Indicated treatment: roughly 19 received Ad26.COV2.S at low or high dose, single or two shots; about 5 received placebo; per-sample allocation not given. Material that was analyzed had been drawn on day 63 after the first vaccine or placebo injection. An Ad26 vector that expressed Wuhan-strain SARS-CoV-2 spike constituted the vaccine. Data came from immunoSEQ multiplex PCR; TCRdb stores just in-frame clones and leaves some out. This sample yields some 250,000 clones, of which 88% are seen a single time; about 10% belongs to the top ten. Between the trimmed V and J ends, which lost 3 bases and 9 bases, there was a span of 9 bases. Germline V gene sequence: CDR1 LNHDA, CDR2 SQIVND (reference sequence). The CDR3 has 12 residues.

The sequence came from a person between 18 and 60 years old who received the Ad26.COV2.S COVID-19 vaccine or a placebo. The J gene is TRBJ2-1, the V gene TRBV19; D unresolved. Sequencing used peripheral blood, obtained in a trial of Ad26.COV2.S vaccine versus placebo. The CDR3 nucleotides are TGTGCCAGTAGTATTAGGGCTAGTGAGCAGTTCTTC. It yields the protein CASSIRASEQFF.